This T cell receptor beta chain originates from a study of glioma-infiltrating T cells. CDR3 size: 13 residues. V lost 5 bases, J lost 3 bases, and 6 bases stayed unmatched. Germline loops: CDR1 DFQATT, CDR2 SNEGSKA (reference sequence). This clonotype has ten or more counts. Amplification of TCR alpha and beta CDR3 regions from RNA used iRepertoire nested multiplex PCR. From the multiplex PCR reads, TCRdb called clonotypes with MiXCR, one entry per CDR3 protein. The sample has tens of thousands of distinct CDR3 sequences, around 37% seen once. Sequencing was carried out using glioma tissue, nonneoplastic brain tissue, or PBMCs (not recorded which). The TCR was taken from a human donor with low-grade glioma or glioblastoma, undergoing nonglioma brain surgery, or in good health (not recorded which). This rearrangement joins TRBV20-1 to TRBJ1-1; 7 bases are a match to TRBD1. CDR3 region: CSAEYTGDTEAFF. The CDR3 DNA reads as TGCAGTGCTGAGTATACAGGGGACACTGAAGCTTTCTTT.